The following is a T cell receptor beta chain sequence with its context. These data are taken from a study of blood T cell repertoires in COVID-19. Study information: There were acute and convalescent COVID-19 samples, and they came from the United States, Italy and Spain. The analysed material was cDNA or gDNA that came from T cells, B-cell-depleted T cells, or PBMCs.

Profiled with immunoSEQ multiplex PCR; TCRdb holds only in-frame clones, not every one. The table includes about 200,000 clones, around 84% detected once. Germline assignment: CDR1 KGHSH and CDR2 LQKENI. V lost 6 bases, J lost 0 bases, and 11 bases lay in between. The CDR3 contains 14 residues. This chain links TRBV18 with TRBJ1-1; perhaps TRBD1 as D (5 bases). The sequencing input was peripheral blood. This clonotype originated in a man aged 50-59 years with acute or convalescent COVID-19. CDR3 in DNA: TGTGCCAGCTCGTTGACAGCAATGAACACTGAAGCTTTCTTT. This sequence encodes CASSLTAMNTEAFF.